A single sample is the source of the 16 T cell receptor beta chains below, sequenced in a study of blood T cell repertoires in COVID-19. Assay: immunoSEQ multiplex PCR; the TCRdb copy retains only in-frame clones and omits some. The sample consists of approximately 220,000 clones, approximately 80% of them appearing once. Sequenced: peripheral blood. Receptors originate from a woman in her 70s with acute or convalescent COVID-19.

This chain connects TRBV5-1 to TRBJ1-5; D gene ambiguous. V lost 2 bases to trimming and J lost 3 bases, with 12 bases between them. CDR3 length: 15 amino acids. Germline assignment: CDR1 SGHRS and CDR2 YFSETQ. CDR3 nucleotides: TGCGCCAGCAGCTTATGGGGAGGGTTCAATCAGCCCCAGCATTTT. Protein: CASSLWGGFNQPQHF. Complete variable domain (other parts from reference TRBV5-1 and TRBJ1-5): KAGVTQTPRYLIKTRGQQVTLSCSPISGHRSVSWYQQTPGQGLQFLFEYFSETQRNKGNFPGRFSGRQFSNSRSEMNVSTLELGDSALYLCASSLWGGFNQPQHFGDGTRLSIL.

This clone was seen once. The chain is built from TRBV4-1 and TRBJ2-1; the match to TRBD1 covers 9 bases. The length of the CDR3 is 16 residues. Germline CDR1 is MGHRA and CDR2 is YSYEKL. The junction had 7 bases not matched to a gene; V was cut back by 0 bases and J by 7 bases. CDR3 sequence (DNA): TGCGCCAGCAGCCAAGAACAGGGGGCGCAGGGTAATGAGCAGTTCTTC. It translates to CASSQEQGAQGNEQFF.

This sequence joins TRBV27 and TRBJ1-1; D is uncertain. Trimming took off 4 bases at V and 0 bases at J, with 12 bases between the two ends. The germline V gene has CDR1 MNHEY and CDR2 SMNVEV (reference sequence). CDR3 size: 15 residues. CDR3 nucleotide sequence: TGTGCCAGCAGTTCCACCCGGCGGATGAACACTGAAGCTTTCTTT. This sequence encodes CASSSTRRMNTEAFF.

The rearrangement links TRBV6-5 to TRBJ1-6; D perhaps matches TRBD1 (5 bases). Between the trimmed V and J ends, which lost 7 bases and 7 bases, there was a span of 11 bases. The germline V gene encodes CDR1 MNHEY and CDR2 SVGAGI. The CDR3 spans 13 residues. The CDR3 DNA reads TGTGCCAGCAAGCAGGGTGGAAATTCACCCCTCCACTTT. This gives the protein CASKQGGNSPLHF.

J is TRBJ2-4 and V is TRBV3-1 (or the pseudogene TRBV3-2); possible D gene TRBD2, 6 bases. The V gene's germline CDR1 is LGHDT and CDR2 YNNKEL (reference sequence). The V end was cut by 3 bases, the J end by 2 bases, with 23 bases between. CDR3 length equals 19 residues. CDR3 sequence (DNA): TGTGCCAGCAGCCAGGACCCTTACACAAGGCGGGGAACCAAAAACATTCAGTACTTC. It translates to CASSQDPYTRRGTKNIQYF.

This clone turned up a few times. The chain links TRBV28 to TRBJ1-2; a possible D gene is TRBD1 (5 bases). Germline assignment: CDR1 MDHEN and CDR2 SYDVKM. CDR3 length equals 11 residues. With 6 bases removed from V and 7 bases from J, the gap between germline ends came to 9 bases. CDR3 sequence (DNA): TGTGCCAGCAGCACGACAGTTGGCTACACCTTC. The encoded protein is CASSTTVGYTF.

This clone was seen a few times. This chain links TRBV5-6 with TRBJ1-6; 7 bases map to TRBD1. V lost 3 bases, J lost 7 bases, and 7 bases stayed unmatched. Germline V lookup: CDR1 SGHDT, CDR2 YYEEEE. The CDR3 loop spans 15 amino acids. In DNA, the CDR3 is TGTGCCAGCAGCTCGTATGACAGGGAGAATTCACCCCTCCACTTT. Encoded protein: CASSSYDRENSPLHF.

V and J are TRBV6-2 or TRBV6-3 and TRBJ1-3, with a possible D match to TRBD1 (6 bases). The V gene's germline CDR1 is MNHEY and CDR2 SVGEGT. Between the trimmed V and J ends, which lost 5 bases and 4 bases, there was a span of 18 bases. The CDR3 spans 16 residues. CDR3 residues: CASSTRRPGVGNTIYF. The CDR3 nucleotides are TGTGCCAGCAGTACCCGCCGGCCAGGGGTCGGAAACACCATATATTTT.

This clone was picked up a small number of times. The chain joins TRBV13 to TRBJ2-5; TRBD2 aligns across 11 bases. Germline V gene data show CDR1 as PRHDT and CDR2 as FYEKMQ (reference sequence). The CDR3 sequence is 16 residues long. V lost 5 bases, J lost 5 bases, and 10 bases stayed unmatched. The CDR3 loop is CASSQGLAGHMETQYF. The DNA for the CDR3 is TGTGCCAGCAGCCAAGGACTAGCGGGCCACATGGAGACCCAGTACTTC.

The chain couples TRBV5-1 to TRBJ1-2; 8 positions agree with TRBD1. Germline V gene lookup returns CDR1 SGHRS and CDR2 YFSETQ. Trimming removed 3 bases from V and 3 bases from J; junction bases left unmatched: 10. This CDR3 comprises 16 residues. CDR3 region: CASSSMRGQGDYGYTF. The CDR3 DNA is TGCGCCAGCAGCTCGATGCGAGGACAGGGTGACTATGGCTACACCTTC.

This clone was recorded a few times. The chain joins TRBV12-3 or TRBV12-4 to TRBJ2-7; D ambiguous. V dropped 0 bases and J dropped 3 bases, with 6 bases sitting between them. The CDR3 loop spans 13 amino acids. The CDR3 DNA is TGTGCCAGCAGTTTAGCCAGGTACTACGAGCAGTACTTC. Its protein product is CASSLARYYEQYF.

This clone was counted a few times. J is TRBJ1-4 and V is TRBV15, with a weak D call TRBD1 (6 bases). The CDR3 sequence is 15 residues long. Trimming stripped 1 base from V and 3 bases from J, with 9 bases between. Germline V CDR1 and CDR2: LNHNV, YYDKDF (reference sequence). DNA of the CDR3: TGTGCCACCAGCAGAGTAAAGGGGGCTAATGAAAAACTGTTTTTT. It is translated as CATSRVKGANEKLFF.

This clone was picked up a small number of times. This chain connects TRBV2 to TRBJ1-1; TRBD1 is a possible D gene (6 bases). CDR1 is SNHLY, CDR2 FYNNEI, per germline. Trimming took 6 bases from V and 3 from J, leaving 11 bases between them. CDR3 size: 13 residues. CDR3 bases: TGTGCCAGCAGCCCGGACAGCGACACTGAAGCTTTCTTT. Translating gives CASSPDSDTEAFF.

The V call is TRBV2, the J call TRBJ1-2; D unclear. Germline CDR1 SNHLY, CDR2 FYNNEI. V lost 6 bases, J lost 5 bases, and 10 bases lay in between. The CDR3 length is 12 residues. This CDR3 is CASSLKNYGYTF. CDR3 DNA: TGTGCCAGCAGCTTAAAAAATTATGGCTACACCTTC.

The chain links TRBV6-4 to TRBJ2-1, with 8 bases aligning to TRBD1. Germline V gene data show CDR1 as MRHNA and CDR2 as SNTAGT. This CDR3 has 16 amino acids. The J segment lost 10 bases and the V segment lost 1 base, leaving 12 bases of the junction unmatched. CDR3 sequence: CASSDFQSGTGMEQFF. The CDR3, as DNA: TGTGCCAGCAGTGACTTCCAATCCGGGACAGGTATGGAGCAGTTCTTC.

The J gene is TRBJ2-1, the V gene TRBV24-1; 7 nucleotides match TRBD1. Trimming took 7 bases from V and 5 from J; bases not matched to a gene: 10. Germline CDR1 and CDR2: KGHDR and SFDVKD. The CDR3 runs to 15 residues. CDR3 nucleotide sequence: TGTGCCACCAGCGTAGGAATAGGACAGGACAATGAGCAGTTCTTC. Protein sequence: CATSVGIGQDNEQFF.